A selection of T cell receptor beta chains follows, all from one sample in a study of regulatory dendritic cells for organ transplantation. Their cognate antigens are unknown. The table came from immunoSEQ multiplex PCR; TCRdb's copy has only in-frame clones and leaves some out. The data contain tens of thousands of clones, about 85% of them singletons. Sequences were obtained from naive CD4+ T cells from blood cultured with dendritic cells. The receptors stem from a human donor in good health. Both conserved end residues are part of each CDR3. Not all rows give a size; the values are once, few, many and, for expanded clones, a class.

clone size	V gene	J gene	CDR3 protein
NA	TRBV30	TRBJ1-3	CAWSYRNRGYSGNTIYF
few	TRBV28	TRBJ1-2	CASSSGGEANYGYTF
NA	TRBV7-2	TRBJ1-1	CASSLSQVGAFF
NA	TRBV15	TRBJ2-1	CATSRTRRNNEQFF
NA	TRBV11-1	TRBJ2-3	CASRRTGENTDTQYF
NA	TRBV18	TRBJ1-5	CASSPRQLNQPQHF
NA	TRBV28	TRBJ2-3	CASSMRTSGTDTQYF
few	TRBV6-5	TRBJ1-2	CASSSSGGYTF
NA	TRBV7-9	TRBJ2-1	CASSLLGGGPGEQFF
NA	TRBV12-5	TRBJ2-1	CASGLSYTSLNEQFF
NA	TRBV6-5	TRBJ2-3	CASSRAGLTDTQYF
NA	TRBV21-1	TRBJ2-3	CASRLRTRRRQSTDTQYF
NA	TRBV11-1	TRBJ2-7	CASTPGRQTREQYF
NA	TRBV6-5	TRBJ2-2	CASRLQYTGAGELFF
NA	TRBV6-5	TRBJ1-1	CASSRNRGPNTEAFF
NA	TRBV7-2	TRBJ2-5	CASSLAGVTETQYF
NA	TRBV30	TRBJ2-1	CAWSGQVLNEQFF
NA	TRBV7-3	TRBJ1-1	CASSSHRATNTEAFF
NA	TRBV7-3	TRBJ2-4	CASSLRGLAGEGNIQYF
few	TRBV2	TRBJ2-7	CASSSGTGLDEQYF
once	TRBV11-2	TRBJ1-2	CASSLDRMGYTF
NA	TRBV5-5	TRBJ1-2	CASSLQGLPNYGYTF
NA	TRBV4-1	TRBJ1-2	CASSQDRGLYGYTF
NA	TRBV7-9	TRBJ2-3	CASSIDRTTDTQYF
NA	TRBV7-2	TRBJ2-6	CASSLAGTGANVLTF
NA	TRBV5-6	TRBJ1-2	CASGQKNPGYTF
NA	TRBV4-2	TRBJ2-5	CTSSQDGIAGETQYF
NA	TRBV18	TRBJ1-5	CASSPTGAFNQPQHF
NA	TRBV4-3	TRBJ1-4	CASSRSGGANEKLFF
NA	TRBV7-6	TRBJ2-1	CASSLDSGTPYNEQFF
NA	TRBV14	TRBJ1-3	CASSLLVNSGNTIYF
once	TRBV29-1	TRBJ2-7	CSVEGNGDRQYF
NA	TRBV19	TRBJ2-7	CASSIPGQGSYEQYF
NA	TRBV9	TRBJ2-2	CASSVPGVGELFF
NA	TRBV6-5	TRBJ2-7	CASSYSGSGIVYEQYF
NA	TRBV7-2	TRBJ2-2	CASSPLLAGGNTGELFF
NA	TRBV7-2	TRBJ2-1	CASSSGRNNEQFF
NA	TRBV6-1	TRBJ1-2	CASSEGAAYGYTF
NA	TRBV12-5	TRBJ1-3	CASGSTPLQGAVDTIYF
NA	TRBV4-1	TRBJ2-2	CASSRGQSNTGELFF
once	TRBV5-8	TRBJ1-4	CASSFGTGSNEKLFF